The 11 T cell receptor beta chains below all came from one sample that was sequenced in a study of fetal regulatory T cell absence and autoimmunity. Assay: immunoSEQ multiplex PCR; the TCRdb copy retains only in-frame clones and omits some. Seen here are 95,000 or so clones, more than 70% observed once, and the top ten hold about 2.1%. The sequenced sample consisted of pancreas tissue. These TCRs come from a male donor with IPEX syndrome.

CDR3 residues: CASSVAVYTEAFF. In nucleotides, the CDR3 is TGTGCCAGCAGCGTAGCTGTGTACACTGAAGCTTTCTTT. The chain has TRBV9 and TRBJ1-1; D unresolved. The CDR3 extends over 13 amino acids. Germline CDR1 and CDR2: SGDLS and YYNGEE. Trimming stripped 0 bases from V and 3 bases from J, with 6 bases between.

This clone was recorded only once. The rearrangement uses TRBV27 and TRBJ2-2; TRBD2 matches at 9 bases. Germline assignment: CDR1 MNHEY and CDR2 SMNVEV (reference sequence). The CDR3 totals 14 residues. The junction had 1 base not matched to a gene; V was cut back by 3 bases and J by 5 bases. CDR3 nucleotides: TGTGCCAGCAGTTTTGCGGGGGGGACCGGGGAGCTGTTTTTT. Translation: CASSFAGGTGELFF.

V usage is TRBV6-5 and J usage is TRBJ2-2; 10 nucleotides match TRBD1. The V and J ends lost 4 bases and 1 base, in that order; junction bases with no gene match: 0. The CDR3 spans 15 residues. The germline V gene has CDR1 MNHEY and CDR2 SVGAGI. This CDR3 is CASSWDRGNTGELFF. CDR3 nucleotides: TGTGCCAGCAGTTGGGACAGGGGGAACACCGGGGAGCTGTTTTTT.

The chain joins TRBV2 to TRBJ1-2, with a possible D match to TRBD1 (5 bases). Trimming left V 3 bases short and J 8 bases short, with 13 bases between. The CDR3 is 13 residues long. From germline, CDR1 is SNHLY and CDR2 FYNNEI. This CDR3 reads CASSDGGAGGYTF. The DNA of the CDR3 is TGTGCCAGCAGTGACGGAGGGGCCGGGGGCTACACCTTC. Drawing the rest from reference TRBV2 and TRBJ1-2, the complete variable domain is EPEVTQTPSHQVTQMGQEVILRCVPISNHLYFYWYRQILGQKVEFLVSFYNNEISEKSEIFDDQFSVERPDGSNFTLKIRSTKLEDSAMYFCASSDGGAGGYTFGSGTRLTVV.

This clone was found once. V gene TRBV27 combines with J gene TRBJ1-1; D is unclear. V dropped 2 bases and J dropped 0 bases, with 4 bases sitting between them. There are 13 residues in the CDR3. Germline loops: CDR1 MNHEY, CDR2 SMNVEV (reference sequence). In nucleotides, the CDR3 is TGTGCCAGCAGTTTACAAGTGAACACTGAAGCTTTCTTT. Translating gives CASSLQVNTEAFF.

The chain couples TRBV5-6 to TRBJ2-5; TRBD2 is a possible D gene (6 bases). This CDR3 is 15 amino acids long. Germline V CDR1 and CDR2: SGHDT, YYEEEE. Deletions cut 0 bases from V and 1 base from J, with 10 bases between. The CDR3: CASSLGDWIQETQYF. The CDR3 nucleotides read TGTGCCAGCAGCTTGGGGGACTGGATCCAAGAGACCCAGTACTTC.

The rearrangement links TRBV2 to TRBJ2-1, with TRBD1 as a possible D gene (5 bases). CDR1 and CDR2 (germline): SNHLY, FYNNEI. CDR3 length: 15 residues. The V gene lost 4 bases and the J gene lost 5 bases, with 15 bases spanning the gap. CDR3 nucleotide sequence: TGTGCCAGCAGTGGGGGCCACTATATAGACAATGAGCAGTTCTTC. This gives the protein CASSGGHYIDNEQFF.

This chain joins TRBV5-4 and TRBJ2-5; D might be TRBD1 or TRBD2, each matching 5 bases. Deletions cut 6 bases from V and 4 bases from J, with 13 bases between. This CDR3 spans 13 amino acids. From germline, CDR1 is SGHNT and CDR2 YYREEE (reference sequence). The CDR3 DNA is TGTGCCAGCACTCTTCCAGGGAGAGAGACCCAGTACTTC. Encoded protein: CASTLPGRETQYF.

The rearrangement links TRBV7-9 to TRBJ2-3; 10 nucleotides match TRBD1. The CDR3 is 13 amino acids. CDR1 is SEHNR and CDR2 is FQNEAQ in the germline V gene (reference sequence). V dropped 1 base and J dropped 10; count of bases not matched to a gene: 2. This CDR3 reads CASSLEGQGAQYF. Here the CDR3 DNA reads TGTGCCAGCAGCTTAGAAGGACAGGGGGCGCAGTATTTT.

This chain uses TRBV29-1 with TRBJ1-2, with 10 bases that match TRBD1. V trimming: 4 bases; J trimming: 2 bases; junction bases outside the gene matches: 7. This CDR3 has 15 residues. From germline, CDR1 is SQVTM and CDR2 ANQGSEA. The CDR3 region has the DNA TGCAGCGTTGGATGGGACAGGGGTAGGAACTATGGCTACACCTTC. Translating it yields CSVGWDRGRNYGYTF. The full variable domain, its missing parts supplied by reference TRBV29-1 and TRBJ1-2, is SAVISQKPSRDICQRGTSLTIQCQVDSQVTMMFWYRQQPGQSLTLIATANQGSEATYESGFVIDKFPISRPNLTFSTLTVSNMSPEDSSIYLCSVGWDRGRNYGYTFGSGTRLTVV.

This clone occurred a few times. In DNA form, the CDR3 reads TGCGCCAGCAGCTTGGACGGCAACTATGGCTACACCTTC. Its protein product is CASSLDGNYGYTF. V gene TRBV5-1 combines with J gene TRBJ1-2; D unclear. The CDR3 totals 13 residues. Germline CDR1 is SGHRS and CDR2 is YFSETQ. V lost 0 bases and J lost 2, with 5 bases in between.